The 28 T cell receptor beta chains presented below share a single source sample, sequenced in a study of cytotoxic CD8 clonotypes in ibrutinib-treated CLL. Assay used: immunoSEQ multiplex PCR; TCRdb lists only in-frame clones, some missing. The table records 120,000 to 150,000 clones, approximately 75% of them present only once. The sample here was PBMCs, taken after 12 months of ibrutinib treatment. Receptors originate from a human donor with chronic lymphocytic leukemia.

Written as DNA, the CDR3 is TGTGCCAGCATCCTCGACAGGGGGGGAATTGAAGCTTTCTTT. Translating gives CASILDRGGIEAFF. The chain combines TRBV2 with TRBJ1-1, with TRBD1 identical over 9 bases. Unmatched junction bases numbered 10, after V lost 7 bases and J lost 7 bases. Germline V gene lookup returns CDR1 SNHLY and CDR2 FYNNEI. The CDR3 runs to 14 residues.

This clone came up once. The V gene is TRBV27, the J gene TRBJ2-7; D not resolved. CDR1 and CDR2 (germline): MNHEY, SMNVEV (reference sequence). V lost 4 bases to trimming and J lost 3 bases, with 19 bases between them. The length of the CDR3 is 16 residues. CDR3 nucleotide sequence: TGTGCCAGCAGTTCTCTGGCTCCTCGTGACAACTACGAGCAGTACTTC. It is translated as CASSSLAPRDNYEQYF.

The chain has TRBV23-1 and TRBJ1-6; TRBD1 might be the D (5 bases). TRBV23-1 is noted as an ORF with a role that remains uncertain. The length of the CDR3 is 24 residues. Trimming took off 0 bases at V and 0 bases at J, with 30 bases between the two ends. CDR3 DNA: TGCGCCAGCAGTCAATCTTATTTTCACCTCCCAGGGATTAATACGAGCTCCTATAATTCACCCCTCCACTTT. As protein: CASSQSYFHLPGINTSSYNSPLHF.

A single count supports this clone. This chain uses TRBV4-1 with TRBJ1-2; D is ambiguous. Germline CDR1 MGHRA, CDR2 YSYEKL. The ends were cut back, 0 bases at V and 4 bases at J, with 12 bases in the middle. The CDR3 totals 15 residues. CDR3 coding DNA: TGCGCCAGCAGCCAAGAAGGAGCGGGGATCTATGGCTACACCTTC. This codes for CASSQEGAGIYGYTF.

This chain connects TRBV6-5 to TRBJ1-1; D unresolved. The CDR3 spans 14 residues. The V and J ends lost 0 bases and 3 bases respectively, with 8 bases between them. Germline loops: CDR1 MNHEY, CDR2 SVGAGI. CDR3 amino acids: CASSYSPKYTEAFF. For the CDR3, the DNA is TGTGCCAGCAGTTACTCGCCGAAGTACACTGAAGCTTTCTTT.

The chain carries TRBV6-1 and TRBJ2-7; tentative D call: TRBD1 (6 bases). CDR1 MNHNS and CDR2 SASEGT come from the germline V gene. This CDR3 is 13 amino acids long. Trimming took 6 bases from V and 4 from J, leaving 13 bases between them. CDR3 protein: CASSVGHFYEQYF. The CDR3 nucleotides are TGTGCCAGCAGCGTGGGACATTTTTACGAGCAGTACTTC.

The J gene is TRBJ2-1, the V gene TRBV19, with TRBD2 matching over 14 bases. J lost 4 bases, V lost 7 bases, and 3 bases had no gene match. Germline CDR1 reads LNHDA; CDR2 reads SQIVND (reference sequence). The CDR3 covers 15 residues. The CDR3 region has the DNA TGTGCCAGTACGGGACTAGCGGGAGTATACAATGAGCAGTTCTTC. It encodes CASTGLAGVYNEQFF.

The V gene is TRBV14, the J gene TRBJ1-1; D not certain. The CDR3 spans 13 residues. Germline CDR1 is SGHDN and CDR2 is FVKESK. V was clipped by 4 bases and J by 5 bases, with 11 bases between them. CDR3 residues: CASSPNPGTEAFF. Written as DNA, the CDR3 is TGTGCCAGCAGCCCAAACCCGGGAACTGAAGCTTTCTTT.

The chain recombines TRBV19 with TRBJ1-5, with D hard to call. The CDR3 consists of 13 residues. V gave up 5 bases and J gave up 3 bases, with 8 bases separating them. CDR1 and CDR2 (germline): LNHDA, SQIVND (reference sequence). Here the CDR3 reads CASSVGPNQPQHF. CDR3 bases: TGTGCCAGTAGTGTCGGCCCCAATCAGCCCCAGCATTTT.

The chain recombines TRBV28 with TRBJ2-1; D may be TRBD1 (5 bases). Germline lookup yields CDR1 MDHEN and CDR2 SYDVKM. V lost 6 bases and J 5 bases, leaving 14 bases between the germline ends. This CDR3 comprises 14 residues. For the CDR3, the DNA is TGTGCCAGCAGCCCCCCAGGGTCCGACAATGAGCAGTTCTTC. It specifies CASSPPGSDNEQFF.

This chain joins TRBV19 and TRBJ1-4; 7 bases fit TRBD1. V gave up 7 bases and J gave up 4 bases; unmatched junction bases: 9. This CDR3 is 15 amino acids long. Germline values: CDR1 LNHDA, CDR2 SQIVND (reference sequence). The CDR3 here is CASNPDRAGNEKLFF. In DNA form, the CDR3 reads TGTGCCAGTAACCCCGACAGGGCGGGTAATGAAAAACTGTTTTTT.

CDR3 nucleotides: TGTGCCAGCAGCCTTATTAGGGACAGGAATAGGATATCTAATGAAAAACTGTTTTTT. Its protein product is CASSLIRDRNRISNEKLFF. The V gene is TRBV2, the J gene TRBJ1-4; TRBD1 aligns across 8 bases. Germline loops: CDR1 SNHLY, CDR2 FYNNEI. The CDR3 extends over 19 amino acids. V shed 6 bases, J shed 3 bases, and the junction held 18 bases outside the gene matches.

The chain is built from TRBV10-1 and TRBJ2-7; 15 bases are shared with TRBD2. The CDR3 length is 19 residues. Germline V CDR1 and CDR2: WNHNN, SYGVQD (reference sequence). The V and J ends lost 4 bases and 3 bases, in that order; junction bases with no gene match: 13. The CDR3 DNA sequence: TGCGCCAGCAGTGCGACCGGACTAGCGGGGGGGAATCGAGGCTACGAGCAGTACTTC. Amino acid sequence: CASSATGLAGGNRGYEQYF.

DNA for the CDR3: TGCAGTGCAGGGGGACAGGGGGGCTACACCTTC. Amino acid sequence: CSAGGQGGYTF. V and J are TRBV20-1 and TRBJ1-2; 10 nucleotides line up with TRBD1. The CDR3 consists of 11 residues. Germline V gives CDR1 DFQATT, CDR2 SNEGSKA (reference sequence). With V trimmed by 6 bases and J by 8 bases, 3 bases remained unmatched.

CDR3 sequence reads: CASSLAVIRAGANEQYF. CDR3 DNA: TGCGCCAGCAGCTTAGCCGTCATTAGAGCGGGAGCGAACGAGCAGTACTTC. The genes are TRBV5-1 and TRBJ2-7; 8 nucleotides agree with TRBD2. Germline V gene sequence: CDR1 SGHRS, CDR2 YFSETQ. The V and J ends lost 2 bases and 5 bases, in that order; junction bases with no gene match: 15. The CDR3 extends over 17 amino acids. The entire variable domain, with the rest obtained from reference TRBV5-1 and TRBJ2-7, is as follows: KAGVTQTPRYLIKTRGQQVTLSCSPISGHRSVSWYQQTPGQGLQFLFEYFSETQRNKGNFPGRFSGRQFSNSRSEMNVSTLELGDSALYLCASSLAVIRAGANEQYFGPGTRLTVT.

This clone has just one count. J is TRBJ1-2 and V is TRBV18; D is uncertain. There are 14 residues in the CDR3. CDR1 is KGHSH, CDR2 LQKENI, per germline. Trimming shortened V by 6 bases and J by 3 bases, and 14 bases separated the two germline ends. The CDR3 loop is CASSHQDAYYGYTF. For the CDR3, the DNA is TGTGCCAGCTCGCATCAGGACGCCTACTATGGCTACACCTTC.

Only a few counts were recorded for this clone. The chain combines TRBV28 with TRBJ1-6; weak D call: TRBD1 (6 bases). Deletions cut 4 bases from V and 0 bases from J, with 13 bases between. The CDR3 loop spans 17 amino acids. The germline V gene has CDR1 MDHEN and CDR2 SYDVKM. CDR3 sequence reads: CASSSSLDSSYNSPLHF. The CDR3, as DNA: TGTGCCAGCAGTTCCTCCCTGGACAGCTCCTATAATTCACCCCTCCACTTT.

This chain links TRBV29-1 with TRBJ1-5; D remains ambiguous. There are 13 residues in the CDR3. Germline loops: CDR1 SQVTM, CDR2 ANQGSEA. V lost 3 bases to trimming and J lost 6 bases, with 12 bases between them. The CDR3 sequence is CSVDAGIGQPQHF. The CDR3 nucleotides are TGCAGCGTTGACGCGGGGATCGGTCAGCCCCAGCATTTT.

The chain is built from TRBV5-6 and TRBJ2-3; perhaps TRBD2 as D (5 bases). CDR3 length: 11 amino acids. Germline values: CDR1 SGHDT, CDR2 YYEEEE. Trimming took 4 bases from V and 6 from J, leaving 6 bases between them. The CDR3: CASSERDTQYF. The CDR3 DNA reads as TGTGCCAGCAGCGAGCGGGATACGCAGTATTTT.

This clone was recorded a few times. This chain's CDR3 is CAWSVGGWEQYF. CDR3 DNA: TGTGCCTGGAGTGTAGGGGGCTGGGAGCAGTACTTC. The rearrangement uses TRBV30 and TRBJ2-7, with 7 bases identical to TRBD1. The junction had 3 bases not matched to a gene; V was cut back by 0 bases and J by 7 bases. Germline CDR1 reads GTSNPN; CDR2 reads SVGIG (reference sequence). This CDR3 is built from 12 residues.

The V and J genes are TRBV5-6 and TRBJ2-5, with TRBD1 matching 9 bases. CDR3 length: 14 amino acids. In germline, CDR1 is SGHDT, CDR2 YYEEEE. V lost 4 bases to trimming and J lost 5 bases; unmatched junction nucleotides: 6. As DNA, the CDR3 is TGTGCCAGCAGCCCCGGGACAGGGTGGGAGACCCAGTACTTC. Translation: CASSPGTGWETQYF.

This clone was recorded only once. The rearrangement links TRBV29-1 to TRBJ2-7; D is tentatively TRBD1 or TRBD2 (5 bases each). Germline V gene data show CDR1 as SQVTM and CDR2 as ANQGSEA. V lost 4 bases and J lost 0, with 10 bases in between. The CDR3 extends over 13 amino acids. CDR3: CSVAVGPSYEQYF. CDR3 sequence (DNA): TGCAGCGTTGCGGTGGGACCCTCCTACGAGCAGTACTTC.

This chain uses TRBV18 with TRBJ2-7; no reliable D call. Germline V lookup: CDR1 KGHSH, CDR2 LQKENI. Between the trimmed V and J ends, which lost 3 bases and 3 bases, there was a span of 15 bases. The CDR3 runs 15 residues. CDR3 protein: CASSPTASSYYEQYF. In DNA, the CDR3 is TGTGCCAGCTCACCCACAGCTTCCTCTTACTACGAGCAGTACTTC.

This clone was detected only a few times. V and J are TRBV6-1 and TRBJ1-2; 8 bases are a match to TRBD1. Per the germline V gene, CDR1 is MNHNS and CDR2 is SASEGT. The CDR3 has 12 amino acids. The J segment lost 8 bases and the V segment lost 6 bases, leaving 5 bases of the junction unmatched. CDR3: CASRRQGLGYTF. The CDR3 DNA follows: TGTGCCAGCAGACGACAGGGGTTGGGCTACACCTTC.

This clone came up a few times. The rearrangement links TRBV6-1 to TRBJ2-7; tentatively, D is TRBD1 (5 bases). V was shortened by 2 bases and J by 3 bases, with 11 bases between the two germline ends. The CDR3 is 14 residues long. CDR1 MNHNS and CDR2 SASEGT come from the germline V gene. The CDR3 protein is CASSELDTYYEQYF. In DNA form, the CDR3 reads TGTGCCAGCAGTGAACTGGACACCTACTACGAGCAGTACTTC.

Only a few counts were recorded for this clone. This chain connects TRBV15 to TRBJ2-1, with no clear D. The V and J ends lost 3 bases and 9 bases respectively, with 9 bases between them. The CDR3 length is 12 residues. Germline values: CDR1 LNHNV, CDR2 YYDKDF (reference sequence). Written as DNA, the CDR3 is TGTGCCACCAGCAGCCACCGCGGTGAGCAGTTCTTC. Translating gives CATSSHRGEQFF.

The J gene is TRBJ2-5, the V gene TRBV11-1, with D perhaps matching TRBD2 (5 bases). This CDR3 spans 12 amino acids. Germline values: CDR1 SGHAT, CDR2 FQDESV (reference sequence). V was trimmed by 9 bases and J by 7 bases, leaving 15 bases between them. In DNA form, the CDR3 reads TGTGCCAGTCGGGCTCCCGCGGGGACCCAGTACTTC. It specifies CASRAPAGTQYF.

As regards this clone: The DNA is left out, because the CDR3 cannot be placed on it with certainty; the CDR3 is given as TCRdb lists it. The V call is TRBV28, the J call TRBJ2-3; the table's TRBD1 call for D was not verified on the DNA. Counting both end residues, the CDR3 totals 17 amino acids. Germline CDR1 is MDHEN and CDR2 is SYDVKM. CDR3 sequence reads: CASILGQGAPGTDTQYF.